These 14 T cell receptor beta chains were sequenced from one sample in a study of cytomegalovirus exposure and HLA in healthy donors. The PCR made use of 60 Vbeta and 13 Jbeta primers. Generated by immunoSEQ multiplex PCR, the TCRdb table keeps only in-frame clones and is missing some. The sample has about 150,000 clones, 78% seen once; the top ten hold about 3.1%. Specimen: PBMCs. These receptor sequences come from a woman aged 50 to 60 in good health and CMV-seropositive.

The V and J genes are TRBV2 and TRBJ1-5, with 10 bases that match TRBD1. The V and J ends lost 2 bases and 6 bases, in that order; junction bases with no gene match: 4. There are 15 residues in the CDR3. Germline-derived CDR1 and CDR2 are SNHLY and FYNNEI. CDR3 nucleotide sequence: TGTGCCAGCAGTGAAAGGACAGGGGGGACTCAGCCCCAGCATTTT. Protein sequence: CASSERTGGTQPQHF.

This clone was counted once. V and J are TRBV5-1 and TRBJ2-5; maybe TRBD1 (5 bases). Deletions cut 1 base from V and 0 bases from J, with 10 bases between. CDR1 is SGHRS, CDR2 YFSETQ, per germline. This CDR3 has 15 amino acids. CDR3 in amino acids: CASSLQHRHQETQYF. The CDR3 DNA follows: TGCGCCAGCAGCTTGCAACACAGGCACCAAGAGACCCAGTACTTC.

The chain recombines TRBV28 with TRBJ2-7; 8 bases map to TRBD2. Per the germline V gene, CDR1 is MDHEN and CDR2 is SYDVKM. V lost 7 bases to trimming and J lost 2 bases; unmatched junction nucleotides: 10. The CDR3 is 15 amino acids. The CDR3 DNA is TGTGCCAGCATCAATAGCGGGGCGGGAACCTACGAGCAGTACTTC. Protein product: CASINSGAGTYEQYF.

V usage is TRBV6-5 and J usage is TRBJ2-7; possible D gene TRBD1, 6 bases. The CDR3 covers 15 residues. Germline CDR1 and CDR2: MNHEY and SVGAGI. V dropped 0 bases and J dropped 4 bases, with 13 bases sitting between them. The CDR3 sequence is CASSYSGHLRYEQYF. CDR3 DNA: TGTGCCAGCAGTTACTCGGGACATCTGAGGTACGAGCAGTACTTC.

The sample holds one count of this clone. This chain connects TRBV5-4 to TRBJ2-7; 8 bases line up with TRBD1. The CDR3 covers 12 residues. Germline assignment: CDR1 SGHNT and CDR2 YYREEE (reference sequence). With 4 bases clipped from V and 6 bases from J, the junction kept 3 bases outside the gene matches. In DNA form, the CDR3 reads TGTGCCAGCAGCCGACAGGGGAGCGAGCAGTACTTC. Translating it yields CASSRQGSEQYF.

The chain employs TRBV29-1 and TRBJ1-1; D not certain. This CDR3 is built from 11 residues. CDR1 SQVTM and CDR2 ANQGSEA come from the germline V gene. Trimming stripped 7 bases from V and 1 base from J, with 7 bases between. The CDR3 coding sequence is TGCAGCGCAACACCGAACACTGAAGCTTTCTTT. Amino acids: CSATPNTEAFF. The full variable domain, rest sourced from reference TRBV29-1 and TRBJ1-1, is SAVISQKPSRDICQRGTSLTIQCQVDSQVTMMFWYRQQPGQSLTLIATANQGSEATYESGFVIDKFPISRPNLTFSTLTVSNMSPEDSSIYLCSATPNTEAFFGQGTRLTVV.

The genes are TRBV4-3 and TRBJ1-2, with 9 bases identical to TRBD1. The CDR3 is made up of 14 amino acids. In germline, CDR1 is LGHNA, CDR2 YSLEER. V lost 5 bases to trimming and J lost 3 bases; unmatched junction nucleotides: 4. In DNA, the CDR3 is TGCGCCAGCAGCAGTCGGACAGGGGACTATGGCTACACCTTC. Encoded protein: CASSSRTGDYGYTF.

CDR3 loop: CASSLMPSGSNEQFF. The CDR3 bases are TGTGCCAGCAGCCTGATGCCGTCTGGGAGCAATGAGCAGTTCTTC. This chain uses TRBV5-6 with TRBJ2-1; tentative D call: TRBD2 (5 bases). Trimming pared 4 bases from V and 6 bases from J, leaving 17 bases between. CDR1 SGHDT and CDR2 YYEEEE come from the germline V gene. The CDR3 is made up of 15 amino acids.

This clone was picked up one time. The chain uses TRBV9 and TRBJ2-5; 8 nucleotides match TRBD1. Germline assignment: CDR1 SGDLS and CDR2 YYNGEE. This CDR3 is built from 15 residues. V was pared by 4 bases and J by 4 bases, with 9 bases of the junction left unmatched. CDR3 residues: CASSPRIGQGETQYF. The DNA of the CDR3 is TGTGCCAGCAGCCCCCGAATTGGACAGGGAGAGACCCAGTACTTC. Full variable domain (missing parts from reference TRBV9 and TRBJ2-5): DSGVTQTPKHLITATGQRVTLRCSPRSGDLSVYWYQQSLDQGLQFLIQYYNGEERAKGNILERFSAQQFPDLHSELNLSSLELGDSALYFCASSPRIGQGETQYFGPGTRLLVL.

V and J are TRBV15 and TRBJ1-6; TRBD1 aligns across 12 bases. V gave up 6 bases and J gave up 10 bases; unmatched junction bases: 7. CDR3 length: 15 amino acids. Germline-derived CDR1 and CDR2 are LNHNV and YYDKDF (reference sequence). The DNA for the CDR3 is TGTGCCACCAGTTCCGGGACAGGGGGCATCTCACCCCTCCACTTT. Encoded protein: CATSSGTGGISPLHF.

On this clone itself: This CDR3 is also generated by other DNA sequences in the sample. Here the CDR3 reads CASSLRAGGSSYEQYF. The CDR3 coding sequence is TGTGCCAGCAGCTTGCGCGCGGGAGGGAGCTCCTACGAGCAGTACTTC. This chain uses TRBV7-2 with TRBJ2-7, with 9 positions matching TRBD2. This CDR3 has 16 residues. Germline CDR1 SGHTA, CDR2 FQGNSA. V was pared by 3 bases and J by 0 bases, with 6 bases of the junction left unmatched. Full variable domain (outside the CDR3, taken from reference TRBV7-2 and TRBJ2-7): GAGVSQSPSNKVTEKGKDVELRCDPISGHTALYWYRQSLGQGLEFLIYFQGNSAPDKSGLPSDRFSAERTGGSVSTLTIQRTQQEDSAVYLCASSLRAGGSSYEQYFGPGTRLTVT.

V usage is TRBV6-6 and J usage is TRBJ2-3; D is possibly TRBD2 (5 bases). Germline V CDR1 and CDR2: MNHNY, SVGAGI (reference sequence). The CDR3 loop spans 15 amino acids. Between the trimmed V and J ends, which lost 7 bases and 0 bases, there was a span of 14 bases. The CDR3 DNA reads TGTGCCAGCAAGCGGACGACGTCTAGCACAGATACGCAGTATTTT. Translation: CASKRTTSSTDTQYF.

The chain joins TRBV28 to TRBJ2-5; D gene unclear. CDR3 size: 13 residues. CDR1 is MDHEN, CDR2 SYDVKM, per germline. V shed 7 bases and J shed 2 bases, with 11 bases lying between them. The CDR3 nucleotides read TGTGCCAGCACGCGACTGGCGCAAGAGACCCAGTACTTC. The encoded protein is CASTRLAQETQYF. The entire variable domain, with the rest obtained from reference TRBV28 and TRBJ2-5, is as follows: DVKVTQSSRYLVKRTGEKVFLECVQDMDHENMFWYRQDPGLGLRLIYFSYDVKMKEKGDIPEGYSVSREKKERFSLILESASTNQTSMYLCASTRLAQETQYFGPGTRLLVL.

In its sample, this clone was seen a few times. The chain links TRBV7-2 to TRBJ2-7, with a weak D call TRBD2 (5 bases). Trimming pared 5 bases from V and 7 bases from J, leaving 18 bases between. Germline V CDR1 and CDR2: SGHTA, FQGNSA. The length of the CDR3 is 14 residues. CDR3 amino acids: CASSPAGSWREQYF. The CDR3 DNA reads TGTGCCAGCAGCCCGGCCGGGTCCTGGAGGGAGCAGTACTTC.